This T cell receptor (beta chain) was observed in a study of cytomegalovirus exposure and HLA in healthy donors. Both 60 Vbeta primers and 13 Jbeta primers went into the PCR. The method was immunoSEQ multiplex PCR; TCRdb's version includes in-frame clones alone and lacks a portion of them. The sample carries approximately 170,000 clones, about 85% recorded once. As concerns this clone: Its ends do not fully match the called genes, so a read error is possible.

The germline V gene encodes CDR1 MRHNA and CDR2 SNTAGT. The CDR3 is 14 amino acids. The receptor was isolated from a man aged 50-60 years in good health and CMV-seropositive. The chain recombines TRBV6-4 with TRBJ2-3; 11 bases agree with TRBD2. The sequenced sample consisted of PBMCs. The CDR3 region has the DNA TGTGCCAGCAGTGCCACGATAGCGGGAGGGCCTTTGGATTTT. It codes for CASSATIAGGPLDF.